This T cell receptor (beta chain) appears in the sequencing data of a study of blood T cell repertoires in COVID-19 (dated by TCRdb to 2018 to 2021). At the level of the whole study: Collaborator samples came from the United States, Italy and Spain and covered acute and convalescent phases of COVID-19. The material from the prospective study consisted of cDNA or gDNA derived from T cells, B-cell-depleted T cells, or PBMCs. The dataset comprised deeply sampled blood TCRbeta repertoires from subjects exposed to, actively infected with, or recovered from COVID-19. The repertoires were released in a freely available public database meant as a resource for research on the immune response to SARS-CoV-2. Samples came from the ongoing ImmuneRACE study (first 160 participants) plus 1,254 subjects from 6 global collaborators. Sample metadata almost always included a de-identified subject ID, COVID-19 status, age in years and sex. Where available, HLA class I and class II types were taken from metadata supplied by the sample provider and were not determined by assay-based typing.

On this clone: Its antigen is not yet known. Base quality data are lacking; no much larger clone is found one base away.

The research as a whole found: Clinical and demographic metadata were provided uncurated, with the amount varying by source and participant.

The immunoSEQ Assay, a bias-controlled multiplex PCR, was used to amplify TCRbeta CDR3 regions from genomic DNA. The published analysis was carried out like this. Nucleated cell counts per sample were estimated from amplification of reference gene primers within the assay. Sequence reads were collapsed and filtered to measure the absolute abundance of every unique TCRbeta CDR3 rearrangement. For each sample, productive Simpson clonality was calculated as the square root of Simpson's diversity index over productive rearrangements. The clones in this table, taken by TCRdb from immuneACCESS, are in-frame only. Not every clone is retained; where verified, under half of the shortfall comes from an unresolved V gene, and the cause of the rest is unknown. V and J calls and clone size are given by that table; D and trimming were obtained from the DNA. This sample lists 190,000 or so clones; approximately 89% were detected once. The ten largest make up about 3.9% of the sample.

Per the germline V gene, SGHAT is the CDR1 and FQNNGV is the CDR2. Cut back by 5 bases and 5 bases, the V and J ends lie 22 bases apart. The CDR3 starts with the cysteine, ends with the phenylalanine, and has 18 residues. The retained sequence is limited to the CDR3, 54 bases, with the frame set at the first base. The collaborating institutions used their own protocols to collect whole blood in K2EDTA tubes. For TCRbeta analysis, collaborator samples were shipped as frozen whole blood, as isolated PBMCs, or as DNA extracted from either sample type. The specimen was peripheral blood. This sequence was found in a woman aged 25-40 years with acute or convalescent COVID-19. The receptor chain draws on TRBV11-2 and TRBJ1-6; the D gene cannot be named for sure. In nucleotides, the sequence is TGTGCCAGCAGCCCGCGATGGAGAGGCCAGAATAATAATTCACCCCTCCACTTT. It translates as CASSPRWRGQNNNSPLHF.